This T cell receptor beta chain derives from a study of PD-1 blockade in classical Hodgkin lymphoma. Libraries were prepared by immunoSEQ multiplex PCR; TCRdb keeps only in-frame clonotypes and omits some of them. The sample shows under 20,000 clones, approximately 70% of them seen only once. Stated time point: cycle 4 day 1 (C4D1), after five to seven weeks of nivolumab. Each and every patient relapsed after autologous stem cell transplantation, and patients got differing brentuximab vedotin exposure. From thawed PBMCs, CD4+ T cells were purified using magnetic negative selection. The V end was cut by 2 bases, the J end by 6 bases, with 14 bases between. CDR1 ENHRY and CDR2 SYGVKD come from the germline V gene. This CDR3 has 14 amino acids.

This chain joins TRBV10-3 and TRBJ2-7; D call uncertain. The clonotype was recovered from a human donor with classical Hodgkin lymphoma. The sample consisted of CD4+ T cells from blood, taken before the fourth cycle of nivolumab. DNA of the CDR3: TGTGCCATCAGTGAGGTGACTTCTACTATCGAGCAGTACTTC. Translated: CAISEVTSTIEQYF.